These 16 T cell receptor beta chains were sequenced from one sample in a study of T cells in Graves' hyperthyroidism and ophthalmopathy. Template material for amplifying TCR beta CDR3 regions consisted of RNA transcripts. Carried out on the TCR CDR3, a first-round RT-PCR used the HTBI primer set. TCRdb analysed the multiplex PCR reads with MiXCR anew, one entry per CDR3 protein. The data contain 550,000 to 850,000 distinct CDR3 sequences, around 20% of them singletons. Sequenced material: blood. Receptors originate from a woman in her 50s with Graves' hyperthyroidism that later progressed to Graves' ophthalmopathy.

This clonotype was picked up many times. The CDR3 nucleotides are TGTGCCAGCAGTTTCTCCATCAGCGGGGTTAAAGAGACCCAGTACTTC. It is translated as CASSFSISGVKETQYF. The chain is built from TRBV27 and TRBJ2-5, with 7 bases aligning to TRBD2. With V trimmed by 3 bases and J by 3 bases, 10 bases remained unmatched. The CDR3 loop spans 16 amino acids. Per germline, CDR1 MNHEY and CDR2 SMNVEV (reference sequence).

This clonotype was detected ten times or more. J is TRBJ1-1 and V is TRBV29-1; 8 bases are shared with TRBD1. This CDR3 is built from 14 residues. Germline CDR1 is SQVTM and CDR2 is ANQGSEA. Trimming at V came to 7 bases and at J to 3 bases, leaving 10 bases not matched to a gene. CDR3 loop: CSGETGGSYTEAFF. The CDR3 DNA reads TGCAGCGGGGAAACAGGGGGTTCATACACTGAAGCTTTCTTT.

This clonotype has only a few counts. The chain combines TRBV5-8 with TRBJ1-4, with D unclear. Germline loops: CDR1 SGHTS, CDR2 YDEGEE. This CDR3 region has 15 residues. Trimming took off 2 bases at V and 4 bases at J, with 12 bases between the two ends. The CDR3 DNA reads TGTGCCAGCAGCTTTTGGCAACAGATTAATGAAAAACTGTTTTTT. Protein: CASSFWQQINEKLFF.

The chain couples TRBV4-1 to TRBJ1-1, with D uncertain. The CDR3 totals 13 residues. CDR1 and CDR2 from the germline V gene are MGHRA and YSYEKL. V lost 0 bases and J lost 4, with 6 bases in between. As DNA, the CDR3 is TGCGCCAGCAGCCAAGATCCAGCCACTGAAGCTTTCTTT. Translated: CASSQDPATEAFF.

The chain uses TRBV5-6 and TRBJ1-1; D possibly corresponds to TRBD1 (5 bases). Trimming took 2 bases from V and 11 from J, leaving 13 bases between them. The CDR3 is 12 residues long. Germline CDR1 reads SGHDT; CDR2 reads YYEEEE. CDR3 loop: CASSFGTYYAFF. CDR3 sequence (DNA): TGTGCCAGCAGCTTTGGGACTTACTATGCTTTCTTT.

The V call is TRBV30, the J call TRBJ2-7, with D hard to call. Germline loops: CDR1 GTSNPN, CDR2 SVGIG (reference sequence). V was shortened by 3 bases and J by 4 bases, with 10 bases between the two germline ends. The CDR3 is 12 residues long. Here the CDR3 reads CAWRGNKYEQYF. As DNA, the CDR3 is TGTGCCTGGAGGGGGAATAAGTACGAGCAGTACTTC. Drawing the rest from reference TRBV30 and TRBJ2-7, the complete variable domain is SQTIHQWPATLVQPVGSPLSLECTVEGTSNPNLYWYRQAAGRGLQLLFYSVGIGQISSEVPQNLSASRPQDRQFILSSKKLLLSDSGFYLCAWRGNKYEQYFGPGTRLTVT.

The table lists this clonotype with a few counts. The chain links TRBV7-2 to TRBJ2-7; D may be TRBD1 or TRBD2 (5 bases each). Trimming stripped 3 bases from V and 5 bases from J, with 20 bases between. The CDR3 loop spans 16 amino acids. The V gene's germline CDR1 is SGHTA and CDR2 FQGNSA. CDR3 amino acids: CASSLSRDQRVHEQYF. In DNA form, the CDR3 reads TGTGCCAGCAGCTTGTCCCGGGACCAAAGGGTCCACGAGCAGTACTTC.

Remarks on this clonotype: Possible read error: a much larger clone is one base away. The gene calls are TRBV3-1 and TRBJ2-5; D not certain. The CDR3 contains 14 residues. CDR1 is LGHDT, CDR2 YNNKEL, per germline (reference sequence). The germline V and J ends were trimmed by 4 bases and 4 bases, with 13 bases remaining between them. In nucleotides, the CDR3 is TGTGCCAGCAGCCCGCGACGGCAACGAGAGACCCAGTACTTC. It specifies CASSPRRQRETQYF.

This clonotype was recorded at least ten times. This chain joins TRBV3-1 and TRBJ2-3; 7 nucleotides line up with TRBD2. Looked up from germline, CDR1 is LGHDT and CDR2 is YNNKEL (reference sequence). Trimming at V came to 4 bases and at J to 4 bases, leaving 11 bases not matched to a gene. The CDR3 runs to 16 residues. The CDR3 DNA reads TGTGCCAGCAGCCCGCCAGGACCAGGGAGGGCAGATACGCAGTATTTT. This sequence encodes CASSPPGPGRADTQYF.

This clonotype was counted ten times or more. The chain has TRBV11-2 and TRBJ2-7; D unresolved. The germline V gene encodes CDR1 SGHAT and CDR2 FQNNGV. Trimming removed 1 base from V and 6 bases from J, with 4 bases in between. The CDR3 runs to 11 residues. DNA for the CDR3: TGTGCCAGCAGCTTAGCGGCCGAGCAGTACTTC. This gives the protein CASSLAAEQYF.

This clonotype was observed a few times. The chain joins TRBV9 to TRBJ2-4; 7 nucleotides match TRBD1. Trimming cost V 3 bases and J 6 bases; bases outside gene matches: 9. The length of the CDR3 is 15 residues. CDR1 and CDR2 from the germline V gene are SGDLS and YYNGEE. The CDR3: CASSAAGTEGNIQYF. CDR3 coding DNA: TGTGCCAGCAGCGCGGCCGGGACAGAAGGAAACATTCAGTACTTC. Full variable domain (rest looked up from reference TRBV9 and TRBJ2-4): DSGVTQTPKHLITATGQRVTLRCSPRSGDLSVYWYQQSLDQGLQFLIQYYNGEERAKGNILERFSAQQFPDLHSELNLSSLELGDSALYFCASSAAGTEGNIQYFGAGTRLSVL.

At least ten counts were recorded for this clonotype. This rearrangement joins TRBV20-1 to TRBJ1-1; TRBD1 aligns across 7 bases. The CDR3 loop spans 14 amino acids. Unmatched junction bases numbered 7, after V lost 6 bases and J lost 0 bases. The germline CDR1 and CDR2 sequences are DFQATT and SNEGSKA (reference sequence). In nucleotides, the CDR3 is TGCAGTGCGGACCTACAGGGGATGAACACTGAAGCTTTCTTT. This translates into CSADLQGMNTEAFF.

This sequence joins TRBV6-1 and TRBJ1-5; D unresolved. CDR1 and CDR2 from the germline V gene are MNHNS and SASEGT. The V gene lost 4 bases and the J gene lost 5 bases, with 24 bases spanning the gap. This CDR3 spans 18 amino acids. CDR3 nucleotides: TGTGCCAGCAGTGGAATGGGTGGGTTTGAGGGTTACGATCAGCCCCAGCATTTT. This translates into CASSGMGGFEGYDQPQHF.

This clonotype was picked up many times. The rearrangement uses TRBV3-1 and TRBJ2-7; 9 nucleotides match TRBD1. The CDR3 sequence is 15 residues long. The germline V gene encodes CDR1 LGHDT and CDR2 YNNKEL (reference sequence). V was pared by 3 bases and J by 2 bases, with 5 bases of the junction left unmatched. The CDR3 is CASSHADRGTYEQYF. As DNA, the CDR3 is TGTGCCAGCAGCCATGCGGACAGGGGCACCTACGAGCAGTACTTC.

This clonotype came up a few times. The rearrangement joins TRBV18 to TRBJ1-2; 8 bases match TRBD1. V dropped 3 bases and J dropped 7; count of bases not matched to a gene: 13. Germline V gene data show CDR1 as KGHSH and CDR2 as LQKENI. This CDR3 has 16 residues. CDR3 DNA sequence: TGTGCCAGCTCACCTACGACCGTTACAGGGGGAGGTGGCTACACCTTC. Its translation is CASSPTTVTGGGGYTF.

This clonotype was picked up many times. V gene TRBV27 combines with J gene TRBJ1-1, with TRBD1 matching 10 bases. The V gene end was trimmed by 6 bases and the J gene end by 4 bases; junction bases not matched to a gene: 8. This CDR3 is built from 15 residues. Germline lookup yields CDR1 MNHEY and CDR2 SMNVEV (reference sequence). DNA for the CDR3: TGTGCCAGCAGCCGGGACAGGGGACGGGGCACTGAAGCTTTCTTT. Translated: CASSRDRGRGTEAFF.